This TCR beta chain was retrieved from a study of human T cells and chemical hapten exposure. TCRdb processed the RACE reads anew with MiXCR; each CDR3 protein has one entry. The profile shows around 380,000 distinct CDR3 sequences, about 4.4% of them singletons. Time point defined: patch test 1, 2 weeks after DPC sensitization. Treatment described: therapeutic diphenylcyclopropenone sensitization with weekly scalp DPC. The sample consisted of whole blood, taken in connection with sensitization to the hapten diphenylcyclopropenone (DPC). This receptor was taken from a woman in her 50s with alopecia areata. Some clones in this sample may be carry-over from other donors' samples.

CDR3 loop: CASTSDTSGANVLTF. DNA for the CDR3: TGTGCCAGCACCTCCGACACCTCTGGGGCCAACGTCCTGACTTTC. V gene TRBV11-3 combines with J gene TRBJ2-6; D gene ambiguous. In germline, CDR1 is SGHNT, CDR2 YENEEA. The V gene lost 7 bases and the J gene lost 0 bases, with 10 bases spanning the gap. The CDR3 consists of 15 residues.